The 20 T cell receptor beta chains listed next were all sequenced from one sample in a study of T cell repertoires in cytomegalovirus infection. Via MiXCR, TCRdb re-called the reads, giving one row per CDR3 protein. The table records fewer than 1,000,000 distinct CDR3 sequences, 31% of them present only once. Their target antigens are unknown. This specimen was cultured CD8+ T cells from PBMCs, taken from culture after CMV antigen stimulation. The receptors derive from a human donor in good health (CMV status not recorded). Some clones in this sample may be carry-over from other donors' samples.

The table lists this clonotype with many counts. The gene calls are TRBV7-2 and TRBJ2-3, with TRBD2 matching 9 bases. The germline gives CDR1 SGHTA, CDR2 FQGNSA. V shed 2 bases and J 2 bases; nucleotides not matched to a gene: 5. The CDR3 consists of 16 residues. CDR3 region: CASSLNGGGATDTQYF. CDR3 sequence (DNA): TGTGCCAGCAGCTTAAACGGCGGGGGGGCCACAGATACGCAGTATTTT.

The chain combines TRBV27 with TRBJ2-3; D tentatively reads TRBD1 or TRBD2 (5 bases each). V lost 6 bases and J lost 0, with 13 bases in between. Germline V lookup: CDR1 MNHEY, CDR2 SMNVEV (reference sequence). The CDR3 is 15 residues long. The CDR3 spells CASRSGTTSTDTQYF. In DNA form, the CDR3 reads TGTGCCAGCAGATCAGGGACCACTAGCACAGATACGCAGTATTTT.

This clonotype came up many times. The chain links TRBV7-6 to TRBJ2-1; 7 bases align to TRBD1. The germline V gene encodes CDR1 SGHVS and CDR2 FNYEAQ. Trimming took 0 bases from V and 4 from J; bases not matched to a gene: 3. The CDR3 is 15 residues long. The CDR3 sequence is CASSLAGQTYNEQFF. DNA for the CDR3: TGTGCCAGCAGCTTAGCGGGACAGACATACAATGAGCAGTTCTTC.

This clonotype was seen a handful of times. The chain combines TRBV27 with TRBJ1-5; D ambiguous. Germline loops: CDR1 MNHEY, CDR2 SMNVEV (reference sequence). Trimming removed 6 bases from V and 0 bases from J, with 9 bases in between. CDR3 length equals 14 residues. In DNA, the CDR3 is TGTGCCAGCAGGGGCCTTAATAGCAATCAGCCCCAGCATTTT. Its protein is CASRGLNSNQPQHF.

This clonotype was picked up a small number of times. The chain uses TRBV19 and TRBJ2-6; 8 nucleotides agree with TRBD1. The germline V gene encodes CDR1 LNHDA and CDR2 SQIVND (reference sequence). Germline trimming cut 7 bases from V and 2 bases from J; bases unmatched to any gene: 10. CDR3 length: 17 amino acids. The CDR3 bases are TGTGCCAGTACCCCGGACAGGGTTGGAGCTGGGGCCAACGTCCTGACTTTC. Its protein product is CASTPDRVGAGANVLTF.

In its sample, this clonotype was seen many times. V is TRBV7-6 and J is TRBJ2-5; D is unresolved. This CDR3 has 13 residues. Trimming took 6 bases from V and 2 from J, leaving 10 bases between them. Germline lookup yields CDR1 SGHVS and CDR2 FNYEAQ. Written as DNA, the CDR3 is TGTGCCAGCAGATCAGCCGTACAAGAGACCCAGTACTTC. Residues: CASRSAVQETQYF.

The chain recombines TRBV6-1 with TRBJ2-1; possibly TRBD1 or TRBD2 for D (5 bases each). Germline CDR1 reads MNHNS; CDR2 reads SASEGT. Trimming stripped 9 bases from V and 4 bases from J, with 19 bases between. The CDR3 runs 15 residues. The CDR3 reads CARPPGTVLYNEQFF. CDR3 bases: TGTGCCAGACCTCCCGGGACGGTCCTTTACAATGAGCAGTTCTTC.

The chain employs TRBV7-9 and TRBJ1-3; D call uncertain. Per germline, CDR1 SEHNR and CDR2 FQNEAQ (reference sequence). Between the trimmed V and J ends, which lost 0 bases and 4 bases, there was a span of 19 bases. This CDR3 contains 18 residues. CDR3 DNA: TGTGCCAGCAGCTTAGCGTACGCACAATCCCGGTCCGGAAACACCATATATTTT. Its translation is CASSLAYAQSRSGNTIYF.

This clonotype was picked up one time. Relative to the germline gene, one junction end is altered; a read error may explain this. The chain uses TRBV7-2 and TRBJ1-1; D may be TRBD1 (5 bases). The CDR3 runs to 14 residues. Germline V lookup: CDR1 SGHTA, CDR2 FQGNSA. The CDR3 DNA reads as TGTGTCAGCAGCTTTTTGGGGCTTGTCACTGAAGCTTTCTTT. Amino acid sequence: CVSSFLGLVTEAFF.

The V and J genes are TRBV7-6 and TRBJ2-3, with D perhaps matching TRBD1 (6 bases). This CDR3 spans 12 amino acids. V was trimmed by 7 bases and J by 5 bases, leaving 10 bases between them. CDR1 and CDR2 from the germline V gene are SGHVS and FNYEAQ. As DNA, the CDR3 is TGTGCCAGCACCCACAGGGTAGATACGCAGTATTTT. It is translated as CASTHRVDTQYF.

Only a few counts were recorded for this clonotype. CDR3 region: CASSPLGHRGDSPLHF. CDR3 DNA: TGTGCCAGCAGTCCCCTAGGGCACCGAGGTGATTCACCCCTCCACTTT. The chain is built from TRBV27 and TRBJ1-6; D unresolved. This CDR3 has 16 residues. The germline V gene encodes CDR1 MNHEY and CDR2 SMNVEV (reference sequence). Deletions cut 5 bases from V and 8 bases from J, with 19 bases between.

This clonotype has just a few counts. The germline gene is not matched at one end of the junction; a read error may be the cause. The chain links TRBV7-7 to TRBJ2-5; 8 bases are shared with TRBD2. The CDR3 has 15 amino acids. Germline V gives CDR1 SSHAT, CDR2 FNYEAQ (reference sequence). The CDR3 DNA sequence: TGTGCTAGCAGCTCAACAGGCGGGGGGTCAGAGACCCAGTACTTC. Amino acid sequence: CASSSTGGGSETQYF.

This clonotype was recorded at least ten times. The J gene is TRBJ2-2, the V gene TRBV12-3 or TRBV12-4; possibly TRBD2 for D (6 bases). Deletions cut 6 bases from V and 12 bases from J, with 14 bases between. The CDR3 totals 12 residues. The CDR3 DNA is TGTGCCAGCAGCTCGGGACTTTCGAAGCTGTTTTTT. This translates into CASSSGLSKLFF.

This clonotype was seen at least ten times. J is TRBJ2-7 and V is TRBV7-8; either TRBD1 or TRBD2 may supply D (5 bases each). Looked up from germline, CDR1 is SGHVS and CDR2 is FQNEAQ. The CDR3 runs to 15 residues. V lost 3 bases to trimming and J lost 4 bases, with 16 bases between them. In DNA form, the CDR3 reads TGTGCCAGCAGCTTGAATCGGGGCAGAGCTTACGAGCAGTACGTC. Translation: CASSLNRGRAYEQYV.

As to this clonotype: A much larger clone lies a single base off, so this may be a read error. J is TRBJ1-6 and V is TRBV7-9, with D unresolved. This CDR3 contains 15 residues. CDR1 SEHNR and CDR2 FQNEAQ come from the germline V gene (reference sequence). The V end lost 1 base, the J end lost 8 bases, and 12 bases lay between the germline ends. CDR3 residues: CASSLGATWDSPLHF. The CDR3 DNA reads TGTGCCAGCAGCTTAGGGGCGACTTGGGATTCACCCCTCCACTTT.

In its sample, this clonotype was seen a few times. The chain couples TRBV7-9 to TRBJ2-5, with 7 bases matching TRBD1. Trimming at V came to 5 bases and at J to 5 bases, leaving 8 bases not matched to a gene. CDR1 is SEHNR and CDR2 is FQNEAQ in the germline V gene (reference sequence). This CDR3 has 14 amino acids. The CDR3 DNA follows: TGTGCCAGCAGCCCACAGGGGAGTAGGGAGACCCAGTACTTC. This sequence encodes CASSPQGSRETQYF.

The J gene is TRBJ2-7, the V gene TRBV5-8; possible D gene TRBD2, 6 bases. V lost 1 base and J lost 6, with 14 bases in between. The CDR3 contains 14 residues. Germline V lookup: CDR1 SGHTS, CDR2 YDEGEE. CDR3 loop: CASSLNYMGGEQYV. The DNA for the CDR3 is TGTGCCAGCAGCTTGAATTATATGGGGGGCGAGCAGTACGTC.

The chain employs TRBV7-6 and TRBJ2-2, with a weak D call TRBD1 (5 bases). V lost 5 bases, J lost 4 bases, and 20 bases lay in between. This CDR3 is built from 17 residues. Per germline, CDR1 SGHVS and CDR2 FNYEAQ. The CDR3 DNA sequence: TGTGCCAGCAGCGGGGCCCGAGTCCAAGGGGCCACCGGGGAGCTGTTTTTT. Amino acids: CASSGARVQGATGELFF.

The V gene is TRBV7-6, the J gene TRBJ1-1; D not resolved. CDR3 length: 11 residues. The V gene lost 3 bases and the J gene lost 11 bases, with 10 bases spanning the gap. Germline V lookup: CDR1 SGHVS, CDR2 FNYEAQ. CDR3 protein: CASSFDTWAFF. Written as DNA, the CDR3 is TGTGCCAGCAGCTTCGACACGTGGGCTTTCTTT.

There are a few counts of this clonotype. The chain is built from TRBV3-1 and TRBJ2-7; 7 nucleotides align to TRBD2. Germline CDR1 reads LGHDT; CDR2 reads YNNKEL (reference sequence). The junction had 6 bases not matched to a gene; V was cut back by 4 bases and J by 6 bases. The CDR3 is 13 amino acids. For the CDR3, the DNA is TGTGCCAGCAGCCTAGGACTAGACCTCGAGCAGTACTTC. Translated, it gives CASSLGLDLEQYF.